This TCR beta chain was documented in a study of blood T cell repertoires in COVID-19. Study overall: Collection of acute and convalescent COVID-19 samples took place in the United States, Italy and Spain. PBMCs, B-cell-depleted T cells, or T cells were the source of the cDNA or gDNA that made up the material.

The J segment lost 0 bases and the V segment lost 4 bases, leaving 9 bases of the junction unmatched. Germline CDR1 is MGHRA and CDR2 is YSYEKL. This CDR3 has 17 residues. In the authors' methods: Reference gene primer amplification in the assay estimated nucleated cell counts. The table came from immunoSEQ multiplex PCR; TCRdb's copy has only in-frame clones and leaves some out. V and J calls and clone size follow that table, whereas D and trimming were derived from the DNA. This sample has some 11,000 clones; less than 85% occur once, and the top ten carry roughly an eighth. The source material was peripheral blood. The source is a human donor in a cohort sampled during active COVID-19. The chain uses TRBV4-1 and TRBJ2-1; 7 bases map to TRBD1. The CDR3, as DNA: TGCGCCAGCAGCCTGAGAGGACAGGCTAGCTCCTACAATGAGCAGTTCTTC. Encoded protein: CASSLRGQASSYNEQFF.